These 31 T cell receptor beta chains originate from one sample sequenced in a study of T cell responses to AZD1222 COVID-19 vaccine. Profiled with immunoSEQ multiplex PCR; TCRdb holds only in-frame clones, not every one. Altogether 110,000 or so clones are present, 70% to 90% being singletons, with the ten largest covering roughly 15%. The source was peripheral blood, collected 28 days after the second AZD1222 dose. The receptors were sampled from an adult who received the AZD1222 COVID-19 vaccine.

CDR3 nucleotide sequence: TGTGCCAGCAGCCGTCTCGGGGGGACCCCTAGCACAGATACGCAGTATTTT. As protein: CASSRLGGTPSTDTQYF. The chain employs TRBV7-2 and TRBJ2-3, with 7 bases fitting TRBD2. Germline-derived CDR1 and CDR2 are SGHTA and FQGNSA. The CDR3 has 17 residues. V shed 5 bases, J shed 0 bases, and the junction held 11 bases outside the gene matches. The whole variable domain, remainder taken from reference TRBV7-2 and TRBJ2-3, is GAGVSQSPSNKVTEKGKDVELRCDPISGHTALYWYRQSLGQGLEFLIYFQGNSAPDKSGLPSDRFSAERTGGSVSTLTIQRTQQEDSAVYLCASSRLGGTPSTDTQYFGPGTRLTVL.

The V call is TRBV6-5, the J call TRBJ2-3; D is unclear. Per germline, CDR1 MNHEY and CDR2 SVGAGI. This CDR3 comprises 13 residues. The ends were cut back, 7 bases at V and 4 bases at J, with 12 bases in the middle. In DNA, the CDR3 is TGTGCCAGCACCTTAACGGTGGCAGATACGCAGTATTTT. As protein: CASTLTVADTQYF.

Concerning this clone itself: Other nucleotide sequences from this sample produce the same CDR3. CDR3: CASSDSSGSTGELFF. In DNA, the CDR3 is TGTGCCAGCAGTGACTCTAGCGGGAGCACCGGGGAGCTGTTTTTT. The chain couples TRBV6-4 to TRBJ2-2; 9 nucleotides align to TRBD2. V lost 0 bases and J lost 4; bases outside the gene matches: 0. This CDR3 is built from 15 residues. The germline gives CDR1 MRHNA, CDR2 SNTAGT.

This clone came up a few times. V usage is TRBV6-4 and J usage is TRBJ2-3; the match to TRBD2 covers 14 bases. Trimming removed 2 bases from V and 9 bases from J; junction bases left unmatched: 4. The CDR3 length is 15 residues. Germline V gives CDR1 MRHNA, CDR2 SNTAGT. CDR3 sequence: CASSDGTSGGQTQYF. The CDR3 DNA sequence: TGTGCCAGCAGTGACGGGACTAGCGGGGGTCAAACGCAGTATTTT.

The chain uses TRBV5-6 and TRBJ2-7, with 8 bases lining up with TRBD1. The V gene end was trimmed by 2 bases and the J gene end by 2 bases; junction bases not matched to a gene: 3. This CDR3 spans 14 amino acids. Germline V CDR1 and CDR2: SGHDT, YYEEEE. The CDR3 loop is CASSFWDRPYEQYF. In DNA, the CDR3 is TGTGCCAGCAGCTTTTGGGACAGGCCCTACGAGCAGTACTTC.

The sample holds a few counts of this clone. The chain links TRBV5-5 to TRBJ2-2; 9 positions agree with TRBD1. The CDR3 totals 17 residues. Germline values: CDR1 SGHKS, CDR2 YYEKEE (reference sequence). Unmatched junction bases numbered 7, after V lost 4 bases and J lost 0 bases. CDR3 bases: TGTGCCAGCAGCCCCGGGACAGGGCTTACGAACACCGGGGAGCTGTTTTTT. It is translated as CASSPGTGLTNTGELFF.

The DNA of the CDR3 is TGTGCCAGCTCACTTCGGACAGGGGGGCAGGAGACCCAGTACTTC. Translation: CASSLRTGGQETQYF. The V gene is TRBV18, the J gene TRBJ2-5, with 10 bases aligning to TRBD1. Germline assignment: CDR1 KGHSH and CDR2 LQKENI. The ends lost 4 bases at V and 5 bases at J; junction bases unmatched: 7. This CDR3 has 15 amino acids.

The chain couples TRBV10-3 to TRBJ2-6; D is uncertain. CDR3 length: 15 residues. Trimming removed 3 bases at V and 4 bases at J, with 10 bases between. The germline CDR1 and CDR2 sequences are ENHRY and SYGVKD. The CDR3 DNA reads TGTGCCATCAGTGATGGTCCTCCAGGGGCCAACGTCCTGACTTTC. It specifies CAISDGPPGANVLTF.

This chain joins TRBV2 and TRBJ2-7, with 11 bases identical to TRBD1. V shed 9 bases and J 6 bases; nucleotides not matched to a gene: 4. From germline, CDR1 is SNHLY and CDR2 FYNNEI. There are 12 residues in the CDR3. CDR3 coding DNA: TGTGCCAGGCGGACAGGGGGCGGCGAGCAGTACTTC. Residues: CARRTGGGEQYF.

This chain connects TRBV7-9 to TRBJ2-6, with unresolved D. Germline CDR1 SEHNR, CDR2 FQNEAQ (reference sequence). Trimming took 3 bases from V and 0 from J, leaving 3 bases between them. The CDR3 is made up of 14 amino acids. CDR3 coding DNA: TGTGCCAGCAGCTTTTTCTCTGGGGCCAACGTCCTGACTTTC. Amino acids: CASSFFSGANVLTF.

The chain employs TRBV15 and TRBJ1-1; D may be TRBD1 (5 bases). Germline assignment: CDR1 LNHNV and CDR2 YYDKDF (reference sequence). The V and J ends lost 1 base and 4 bases respectively, with 13 bases between them. The CDR3 spans 15 residues. The CDR3 reads CATSRVPGGVTEAFF. For the CDR3, the DNA is TGTGCCACCAGCAGAGTACCCGGGGGGGTCACTGAAGCTTTCTTT.

The chain is built from TRBV7-2 and TRBJ1-2; D might be TRBD1 (5 bases). Trimming cost V 1 base and J 8 bases, with 11 bases left between them. The CDR3 extends over 13 amino acids. The germline V gene encodes CDR1 SGHTA and CDR2 FQGNSA. For the CDR3, the DNA is TGTGCCAGCAGCTTAGAGGGGACTGGAGGCTACACCTTC. Translated: CASSLEGTGGYTF.

V gene TRBV6-5 combines with J gene TRBJ1-4, with D uncertain. CDR1 and CDR2 from the germline V gene are MNHEY and SVGAGI. CDR3 length: 13 amino acids. The V end lost 0 bases, the J end lost 7 bases, and 6 bases lay between the germline ends. The CDR3 sequence is CASSYSTGEKLFF. The CDR3 DNA reads as TGTGCCAGCAGTTACTCAACCGGTGAAAAACTGTTTTTT.

The J gene is TRBJ2-7, the V gene TRBV27; TRBD2 agrees at 10 bases. The CDR3 has 15 amino acids. Germline assignment: CDR1 MNHEY and CDR2 SMNVEV (reference sequence). Trimming took 2 bases from V and 0 from J; bases not matched to a gene: 1. CDR3 loop: CASSLSGGASYEQYF. The CDR3 DNA reads TGTGCCAGCAGTTTAAGCGGGGGGGCCTCCTACGAGCAGTACTTC.

This chain connects TRBV6-5 to TRBJ2-5, with TRBD1 matching 10 bases. V lost 2 bases, J lost 3 bases, and 3 bases stayed unmatched. The V gene's germline CDR1 is MNHEY and CDR2 SVGAGI. There are 15 residues in the CDR3. CDR3 sequence (DNA): TGTGCCAGCAGTTACGGGGACAGGGGAGAAGAGACCCAGTACTTC. Its translation is CASSYGDRGEETQYF.

The V call is TRBV5-1, the J call TRBJ2-5; no clear D gene. Deletions cut 1 base from V and 0 bases from J, with 16 bases between. The CDR3 covers 17 residues. Germline loops: CDR1 SGHRS, CDR2 YFSETQ. This CDR3 is CASSLLGTSRHQETQYF. The CDR3 coding sequence is TGCGCCAGCAGCTTGCTGGGCACATCGAGACACCAAGAGACCCAGTACTTC.

The V and J genes are TRBV13 and TRBJ1-2; TRBD1 aligns across 8 bases. Germline trimming cut 1 base from V and 8 bases from J; bases unmatched to any gene: 9. This CDR3 is 15 amino acids long. CDR1 is PRHDT, CDR2 FYEKMQ, per germline (reference sequence). CDR3 nucleotides: TGTGCCAGCAGCTTAGTGAGGACAGGGTTTCGAGGCTACACCTTC. Translation gives CASSLVRTGFRGYTF.

The J gene is TRBJ2-7, the V gene TRBV10-3, with TRBD1 identical over 9 bases. This CDR3 is built from 14 residues. Trimming took 4 bases from V and 6 from J; bases not matched to a gene: 7. Germline CDR1 is ENHRY and CDR2 is SYGVKD. Here the CDR3 reads CAISGGTGRTEQYF. In nucleotides, the CDR3 is TGTGCCATCAGTGGGGGGACAGGGCGGACCGAGCAGTACTTC.

The chain uses TRBV18 and TRBJ2-1; D is possibly TRBD1 (6 bases). CDR3 length equals 12 residues. Trimming pared 2 bases from V and 15 bases from J, leaving 14 bases between. From germline, CDR1 is KGHSH and CDR2 LQKENI. CDR3 amino acids: CASSPLGAPLFF. Here the CDR3 DNA reads TGTGCCAGCTCACCATTGGGGGCGCCATTGTTCTTC.

This clone was observed a few times. The chain combines TRBV20-1 with TRBJ2-2; 7 nucleotides agree with TRBD2. Germline V gives CDR1 DFQATT, CDR2 SNEGSKA (reference sequence). Trimming removed 3 bases from V and 3 bases from J; junction bases left unmatched: 19. The CDR3 is made up of 19 amino acids. For the CDR3, the DNA is TGCAGTGCTAGTAGCCCCATCTTGGGCGGGAGAAAGTACACCGGGGAGCTGTTTTTT. Translated: CSASSPILGGRKYTGELFF.

The chain uses TRBV7-2 and TRBJ1-2; TRBD1 agrees at 7 bases. This CDR3 is built from 15 residues. Germline lookup yields CDR1 SGHTA and CDR2 FQGNSA. With 4 bases clipped from V and 6 bases from J, the junction kept 11 bases outside the gene matches. CDR3 sequence: CASSSRGDPSHGYTF. The CDR3 nucleotides are TGTGCCAGCAGCTCCAGGGGGGACCCTTCCCATGGCTACACCTTC.

The chain joins TRBV7-8 to TRBJ1-3; D unresolved. The V and J ends lost 5 bases and 4 bases respectively, with 21 bases between them. CDR1 is SGHVS, CDR2 FQNEAQ, per germline. This CDR3 has 17 amino acids. In DNA form, the CDR3 reads TGTGCCAGCAGCCATCCCGCACAGCTCCTCGTCGGAAACACCATATATTTT. Protein: CASSHPAQLLVGNTIYF.

DNA for the CDR3: TGTGCCAGCAGTTTATTGAATGAAAAACTGTTTTTT. It encodes CASSLLNEKLFF. This rearrangement joins TRBV28 to TRBJ1-4; D gene unclear. Deletions cut 1 base from V and 5 bases from J, with 2 bases between. The CDR3 is 12 residues long. The germline V gene encodes CDR1 MDHEN and CDR2 SYDVKM.

V usage is TRBV12-3 or TRBV12-4 and J usage is TRBJ1-5, with D unresolved. This CDR3 has 13 residues. V shed 4 bases and J shed 3 bases, with 7 bases lying between them. DNA of the CDR3: TGTGCCAGCAGTTATCAGCACAATCAGCCCCAGCATTTT. Translated, it gives CASSYQHNQPQHF.

The V call is TRBV15, the J call TRBJ2-4; TRBD1 is a possible D gene (6 bases). V was clipped by 0 bases and J by 6 bases, with 12 bases between them. The germline CDR1 and CDR2 sequences are LNHNV and YYDKDF (reference sequence). CDR3 size: 15 residues. CDR3 residues: CATSRDLEGGNIQYF. The CDR3 coding sequence is TGTGCCACCAGCAGAGATTTGGAAGGGGGAAACATTCAGTACTTC. Together with reference TRBV15 and TRBJ2-4, the CDR3 gives the full variable domain: DAMVIQNPRYQVTQFGKPVTLSCSQTLNHNVMYWYQQKSSQAPKLLFHYYDKDFNNEADTPDNFQSRRPNTSFCFLDIRSPGLGDTAMYLCATSRDLEGGNIQYFGAGTRLSVL.

This clone was seen just once. The V gene is TRBV24-1, the J gene TRBJ2-2, with 16 bases fitting TRBD2. V lost 4 bases, J lost 7 bases, and 8 bases stayed unmatched. Germline V gene lookup returns CDR1 KGHDR and CDR2 SFDVKD. This CDR3 region has 18 residues. CDR3: CATSEAGLAGGPGGELFF. CDR3 DNA: TGTGCCACCAGTGAGGCGGGACTAGCGGGGGGGCCTGGCGGGGAGCTGTTTTTT.

This chain joins TRBV6-4 and TRBJ1-2; D call uncertain. Trimming removed 2 bases at V and 1 base at J, with 17 bases between. The CDR3 has 17 residues. Germline V CDR1 and CDR2: MRHNA, SNTAGT. CDR3 sequence (DNA): TGTGCCAGCAGTGACCTTTGGCTGCTAATTTTTAACTATGGCTACACCTTC. Amino acid sequence: CASSDLWLLIFNYGYTF.

The chain uses TRBV11-1 and TRBJ2-7; perhaps TRBD2 as D (5 bases). Trimming removed 5 bases from V and 3 bases from J, with 17 bases in between. This CDR3 comprises 15 residues. The germline V gene encodes CDR1 SGHAT and CDR2 FQDESV (reference sequence). The CDR3 spells CASSLRDSGFYEQYF. CDR3 coding DNA: TGTGCCAGCAGCCTTCGGGATAGTGGGTTCTACGAGCAGTACTTC.

The chain couples TRBV11-2 to TRBJ2-5; 11 nucleotides match TRBD2. Germline V gene data show CDR1 as SGHAT and CDR2 as FQNNGV. Trimming took 3 bases from V and 5 from J; bases not matched to a gene: 5. The CDR3 runs to 15 residues. The CDR3 DNA reads as TGTGCCAGCAGCTTTAGCGGGGGGGCCGGGGAGACCCAGTACTTC. Protein: CASSFSGGAGETQYF. The full variable domain, its missing parts supplied by reference TRBV11-2 and TRBJ2-5, is EAGVAQSPRYKIIEKRQSVAFWCNPISGHATLYWYQQILGQGPKLLIQFQNNGVVDDSQLPKDRFSAERLKGVDSTLKIQPAKLEDSAVYLCASSFSGGAGETQYFGPGTRLLVL.

The rearrangement joins TRBV6-1 to TRBJ2-1, with unresolved D. V was cut by 3 bases and J by 0 bases, with 6 bases left in between. The CDR3 extends over 14 amino acids. Germline CDR1 MNHNS, CDR2 SASEGT. The CDR3 sequence: CASSERSSYNEQFF. The DNA of the CDR3 is TGTGCCAGCAGTGAGCGAAGCTCCTACAATGAGCAGTTCTTC.

V and J are TRBV27 and TRBJ2-6; D gene uncertain. Per the germline V gene, CDR1 is MNHEY and CDR2 is SMNVEV (reference sequence). CDR3 length: 13 residues. V was pared by 3 bases and J by 0 bases, with 0 bases between. In DNA, the CDR3 is TGTGCCAGCAGTTTCTCTGGGGCCAACGTCCTGACTTTC. Amino acid sequence: CASSFSGANVLTF.